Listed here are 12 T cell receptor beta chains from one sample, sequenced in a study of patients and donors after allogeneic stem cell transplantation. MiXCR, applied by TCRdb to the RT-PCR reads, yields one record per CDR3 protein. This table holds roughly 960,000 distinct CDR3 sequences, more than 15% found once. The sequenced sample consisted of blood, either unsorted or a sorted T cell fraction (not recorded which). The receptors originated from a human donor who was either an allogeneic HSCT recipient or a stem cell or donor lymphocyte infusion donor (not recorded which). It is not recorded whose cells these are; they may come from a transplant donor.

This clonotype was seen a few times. The CDR3 DNA reads as TGTGCCAGCAGCCGAGATCAGGGGGCAGGTGAAAAACTGTTTTTT. As protein: CASSRDQGAGEKLFF. The chain recombines TRBV5-4 with TRBJ1-4; 8 positions match TRBD1. Germline lookup yields CDR1 SGHNT and CDR2 YYREEE (reference sequence). The CDR3 sequence is 15 residues long. The V gene end was trimmed by 4 bases and the J gene end by 7 bases; junction bases not matched to a gene: 9. The full variable domain, with the rest looked up from reference TRBV5-4 and TRBJ1-4, is ETGVTQSPTHLIKTRGQQVTLRCSSQSGHNTVSWYQQALGQGPQFIFQYYREEENGRGNFPPRFSGLQFPNYSSELNVNALELDDSALYLCASSRDQGAGEKLFFGSGTQLSVL.

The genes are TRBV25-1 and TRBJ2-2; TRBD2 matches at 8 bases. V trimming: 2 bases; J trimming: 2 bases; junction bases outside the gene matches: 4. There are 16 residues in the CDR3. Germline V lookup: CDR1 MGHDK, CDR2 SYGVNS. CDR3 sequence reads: CASSEPGRGNTGELFF. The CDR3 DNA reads TGTGCCAGCAGTGAACCCGGGAGGGGTAACACCGGGGAGCTGTTTTTT.

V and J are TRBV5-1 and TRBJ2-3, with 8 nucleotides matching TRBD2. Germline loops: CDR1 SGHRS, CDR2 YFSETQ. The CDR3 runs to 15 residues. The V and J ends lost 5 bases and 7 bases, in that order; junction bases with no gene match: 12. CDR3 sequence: CASRIVGLEGHTQYF. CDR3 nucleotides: TGCGCCAGCAGGATAGTGGGACTAGAGGGGCATACGCAGTATTTT.

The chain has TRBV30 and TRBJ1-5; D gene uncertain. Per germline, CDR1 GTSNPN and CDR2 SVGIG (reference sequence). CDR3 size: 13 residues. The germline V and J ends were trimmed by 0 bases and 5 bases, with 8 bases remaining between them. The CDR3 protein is CAWSVGSDQPQHF. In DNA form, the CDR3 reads TGTGCCTGGAGTGTCGGAAGTGATCAGCCCCAGCATTTT.

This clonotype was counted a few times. The CDR3 DNA follows: TGCGCCAGCAGCTTGGCAGAACCCCTGGGGAATGAGCAGTTCTTC. Translation gives CASSLAEPLGNEQFF. The genes are TRBV5-1 and TRBJ2-1; no clear D gene. Per germline, CDR1 SGHRS and CDR2 YFSETQ. CDR3 length: 15 residues. Trimming stripped 0 bases from V and 7 bases from J, with 14 bases between.

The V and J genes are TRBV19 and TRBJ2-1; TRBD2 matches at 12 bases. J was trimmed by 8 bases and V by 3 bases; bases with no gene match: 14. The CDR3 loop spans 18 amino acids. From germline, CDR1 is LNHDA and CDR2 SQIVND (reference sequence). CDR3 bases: TGTGCCAGTAGTATCGCCAGGACTAGCGGGACCATCCGGTATGAGCAGTTCTTC. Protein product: CASSIARTSGTIRYEQFF. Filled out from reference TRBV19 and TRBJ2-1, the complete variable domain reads DGGITQSPKYLFRKEGQNVTLSCEQNLNHDAMYWYRQDPGQGLRLIYYSQIVNDFQKGDIAEGYSVSREKKESFPLTVTSAQKNPTAFYLCASSIARTSGTIRYEQFFGPGTRLTVL.

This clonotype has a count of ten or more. This CDR3 reads CASSVDRANYGYTF. For the CDR3, the DNA is TGTGCCAGCAGTGTGGACAGGGCCAACTATGGCTACACCTTC. The genes are TRBV6-1 and TRBJ1-2, with 8 bases matching TRBD1. Germline V gene lookup returns CDR1 MNHNS and CDR2 SASEGT. The CDR3 has 14 residues. V lost 4 bases, J lost 2 bases, and 3 bases stayed unmatched.

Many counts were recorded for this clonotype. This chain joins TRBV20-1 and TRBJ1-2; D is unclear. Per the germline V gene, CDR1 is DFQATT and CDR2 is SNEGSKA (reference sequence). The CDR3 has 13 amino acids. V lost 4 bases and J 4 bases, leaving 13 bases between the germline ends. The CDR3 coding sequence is TGCAGTGCTAAAATCCTTCTCCCCTATGGCTACACCTTC. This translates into CSAKILLPYGYTF.

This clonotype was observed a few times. The CDR3 loop is CAISGEGLAKNIQYF. The DNA for the CDR3 is TGTGCCATCAGTGGTGAAGGCCTAGCCAAAAACATTCAGTACTTC. The chain is built from TRBV10-3 and TRBJ2-4; D gene unclear. The CDR3 totals 15 residues. The germline gives CDR1 ENHRY, CDR2 SYGVKD. Trimming removed 4 bases at V and 0 bases at J, with 10 bases between.

CDR3 DNA: TGTGCCAGCAGTAGTCCTAATTTGGGGACTGAAGCTTTCTTT. The encoded protein is CASSSPNLGTEAFF. The rearrangement uses TRBV12-3 or TRBV12-4 and TRBJ1-1; unclear D gene. The CDR3 runs to 14 residues. The V gene lost 5 bases and the J gene lost 5 bases, with 15 bases spanning the gap.

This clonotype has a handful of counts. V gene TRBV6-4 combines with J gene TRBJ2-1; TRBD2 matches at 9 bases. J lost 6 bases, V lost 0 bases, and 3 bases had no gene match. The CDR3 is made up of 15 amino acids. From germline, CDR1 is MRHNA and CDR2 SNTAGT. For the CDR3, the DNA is TGTGCCAGCAGTGACTCTATTAGCGGGAGCAATGAGCAGTTCTTC. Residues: CASSDSISGSNEQFF.

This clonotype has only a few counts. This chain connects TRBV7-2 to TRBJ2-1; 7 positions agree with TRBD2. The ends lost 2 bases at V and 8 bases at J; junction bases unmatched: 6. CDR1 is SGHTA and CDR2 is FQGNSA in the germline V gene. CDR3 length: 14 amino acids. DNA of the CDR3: TGTGCCAGCAGCTTAAGGCTAGCGGTATATGAGCAGTTCTTC. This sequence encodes CASSLRLAVYEQFF.